What follows are 14 T cell receptor beta chains derived from one specimen sequenced in a study of shared clonotypes between healthy human individuals. Assay used: immunoSEQ multiplex PCR; TCRdb lists only in-frame clones, some missing. The table lists 1.4 million or so clones, just under 99% of them singletons, with about 0.4% in the top ten. The sequenced sample was naive CD4+ T cells sorted from blood. Subset meaning: CD45RA+ positively selected. The receptors derive from a man aged 30 to 45 in good health.

Written as DNA, the CDR3 is TGTGCCAGCAGTTTAAACGGCGGGGGCGAGCAGTACTTC. Protein product: CASSLNGGGEQYF. The rearrangement joins TRBV11-2 to TRBJ2-7, with 7 bases aligning to TRBD2. Trimming removed 6 bases from V and 6 bases from J; junction bases left unmatched: 8. The germline V gene encodes CDR1 SGHAT and CDR2 FQNNGV. The length of the CDR3 is 13 residues.

The rearrangement joins TRBV10-2 to TRBJ1-2, with D possibly being TRBD1 (5 bases). The CDR3 runs 13 residues. Germline CDR1 and CDR2: WSHSY and SAAADI. V was clipped by 6 bases and J by 4 bases, with 12 bases between them. The CDR3 DNA reads TGCGCCAGCAGAGAACCAGGGAGCTATGGCTACACCTTC. Protein product: CASREPGSYGYTF.

The rearrangement joins TRBV5-1 to TRBJ1-4, with TRBD1 identical over 7 bases. J lost 6 bases, V lost 5 bases, and 7 bases had no gene match. Germline CDR1 is SGHRS and CDR2 is YFSETQ. The CDR3 is 14 residues long. CDR3 in DNA: TGCGCCAGCAGTCGGGACAGCCTCTATGAAAAACTGTTTTTT. It translates to CASSRDSLYEKLFF.

The chain recombines TRBV6-1 with TRBJ1-1, with 7 bases that match TRBD1. Germline V gives CDR1 MNHNS, CDR2 SASEGT. CDR3 length: 11 residues. V gave up 3 bases and J gave up 9 bases; unmatched junction bases: 1. Here the CDR3 DNA reads TGTGCCAGCAGTGAGGGACAGAAAGCTTTCTTT. Its translation is CASSEGQKAFF.

The gene calls are TRBV5-1 and TRBJ2-1; 10 nucleotides agree with TRBD2. The CDR3 is 17 residues long. J lost 0 bases, V lost 3 bases, and 6 bases had no gene match. The V gene's germline CDR1 is SGHRS and CDR2 YFSETQ. The CDR3 reads CASSSGLAVSSYNEQFF. The CDR3 bases are TGCGCCAGCAGCTCCGGACTAGCGGTCAGCTCCTACAATGAGCAGTTCTTC.

This chain uses TRBV28 with TRBJ1-2; D unclear. Germline CDR1 is MDHEN and CDR2 is SYDVKM. Trimming took 5 bases from V and 2 from J, leaving 9 bases between them. The CDR3 runs 13 residues. Here the CDR3 DNA reads TGTGCCAGCAGTCCGACCCAGAACTATGGCTACACCTTC. Translating gives CASSPTQNYGYTF.

V is TRBV20-1 and J is TRBJ1-3, with D unclear. With 7 bases removed from V and 3 bases from J, the gap between germline ends came to 7 bases. The CDR3 is 11 residues long. Looked up from germline, CDR1 is DFQATT and CDR2 is SNEGSKA (reference sequence). The CDR3 spells CSVTGGNTIYF. CDR3 in DNA: TGCAGTGTAACGGGTGGAAACACCATATATTTT.

The chain couples TRBV5-3 to TRBJ2-1; TRBD1 might be the D (5 bases). TRBV5-3 is placed among ORFs of uncertain function. The CDR3 runs to 14 residues. Trimming took off 5 bases at V and 10 bases at J, with 19 bases between the two ends. CDR3 nucleotides: TGTGCCAGAAGAAGAACTGGGGCCCGAGGCGAGCAGTTCTTC. Its translation is CARRRTGARGEQFF.

V and J are TRBV27 and TRBJ1-5; 7 nucleotides line up with TRBD1. CDR1 and CDR2 from the germline V gene are MNHEY and SMNVEV (reference sequence). V shed 2 bases and J 7 bases; nucleotides not matched to a gene: 8. The CDR3 is 15 amino acids. The CDR3: CASSLGGTAEQPQHF. As DNA, the CDR3 is TGTGCCAGCAGTTTAGGGGGGACAGCTGAACAGCCCCAGCATTTT.

The V and J genes are TRBV5-1 and TRBJ1-4; D uncertain. The CDR3 runs to 14 residues. Germline CDR1 is SGHRS and CDR2 is YFSETQ. The V end was cut by 2 bases, the J end by 4 bases, with 9 bases between. For the CDR3, the DNA is TGCGCCAGCAGCTTTTCGGGGTATAATGAAAAACTGTTTTTT. Translated: CASSFSGYNEKLFF.

This sequence joins TRBV10-3 and TRBJ2-1; D uncertain. The germline CDR1 and CDR2 sequences are ENHRY and SYGVKD. Deletions cut 3 bases from V and 0 bases from J, with 9 bases between. The length of the CDR3 is 15 residues. For the CDR3, the DNA is TGTGCCATCAGTGAACAAGCCCCCTCCTACAATGAGCAGTTCTTC. Protein: CAISEQAPSYNEQFF.

The CDR3 DNA is TGTGCCAGTAGTAGCTGGGAGACCCAGTACTTC. Translated: CASSSWETQYF. The rearrangement joins TRBV19 to TRBJ2-5; D unresolved. Trimming stripped 4 bases from V and 5 bases from J, with 5 bases between. Germline-derived CDR1 and CDR2 are LNHDA and SQIVND (reference sequence). This CDR3 contains 11 residues.

This chain uses TRBV11-3 with TRBJ2-5; a possible D gene is TRBD2 (6 bases). The CDR3 is made up of 12 amino acids. V was trimmed by 5 bases and J by 6 bases, leaving 10 bases between them. Germline assignment: CDR1 SGHNT and CDR2 YENEEA. CDR3 protein: CASSGTRQTQYF. The CDR3 DNA follows: TGTGCCAGCAGCGGGACTCGGCAGACCCAGTACTTC.

The chain links TRBV11-2 to TRBJ2-6, with D uncertain. Trimming took off 2 bases at V and 4 bases at J, with 9 bases between the two ends. From germline, CDR1 is SGHAT and CDR2 FQNNGV. This CDR3 has 15 amino acids. The DNA for the CDR3 is TGTGCCAGCAGCTTAAGTCCCTACGGGGCCAACGTCCTGACTTTC. This translates into CASSLSPYGANVLTF.